This TCR beta chain is from a study of shared clonotypes between healthy human individuals. General observations from the study: Rarefaction revealed incomplete sorted-subset sequencing despite large depth. It was the few donors that limited the genetic and exposure-history diversity represented. Memory subsets had estimated richness that was generally smaller than that of naive subsets.

V gave up 8 bases and J gave up 5 bases, with 25 bases separating them. There are 16 residues in the CDR3. Germline V gene sequence: CDR1 ENHRY, CDR2 SYGVKD. Measured with immunoSEQ multiplex PCR; TCRdb has only the in-frame clones, and not every one. The sample has some 800,000 clones, more than 85% seen once; the top ten hold around 24%. To note about this clone: Its antigen is not known.

Selected positively for CCR7 and CD45RO-negative, naive CD8 cells excluded terminally differentiated effector memory CD45RA+ cells. This chain links TRBV10-3 with TRBJ2-7, with a weak D call TRBD2 (6 bases). This TCR was recovered from a man aged 30 to 45 in good health. Sequenced: naive CD8+ T cells sorted from blood. The DNA of the CDR3 is TGTGCCATCGGAGGGTCGAGGGTGAGTGCACTGGACGAGCAGTACTTC. It codes for CAIGGSRVSALDEQYF.